This entry describes one TCR beta chain. Antigen unknown. Germline values: CDR1 MDHEN, CDR2 SYDVKM. The CDR3 is 13 amino acids. Unmatched junction bases numbered 5, after V lost 8 bases and J lost 2 bases. This entry is derived from a study of identifying expanded T cells in peripheral blood. Whole-study findings and limits: Clone count variance between roughly 2-week samples rose with total template count. About 1.2 clones differed between technical replicates, versus about 16 and 19 over time.

Here immunoSEQ multiplex PCR was the method, and the copy in TCRdb shows in-frame clones only, minus some. The sample shows 70,000 or so clones, 85% to 90% of them seen only once. Sequenced: blood. The rearrangement uses TRBV28 and TRBJ2-7, with 8 bases identical to TRBD2. The receptor's source is a person aged 18 to 70 in good health. CDR3 DNA: TGTGCCAGCCGCCGCGGGAGGACCTACGAGCAGTACTTC. This gives the protein CASRRGRTYEQYF.